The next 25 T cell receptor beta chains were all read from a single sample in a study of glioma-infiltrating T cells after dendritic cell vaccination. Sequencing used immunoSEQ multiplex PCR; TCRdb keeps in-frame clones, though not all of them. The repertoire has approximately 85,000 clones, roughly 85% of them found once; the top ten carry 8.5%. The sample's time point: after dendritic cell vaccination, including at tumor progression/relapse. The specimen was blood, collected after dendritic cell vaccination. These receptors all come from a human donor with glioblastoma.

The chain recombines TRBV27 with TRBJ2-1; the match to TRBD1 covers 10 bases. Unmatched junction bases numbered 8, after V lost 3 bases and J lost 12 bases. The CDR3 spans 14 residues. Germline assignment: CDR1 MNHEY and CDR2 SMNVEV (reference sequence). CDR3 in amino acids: CASSLQTGGAWQFF. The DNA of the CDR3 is TGTGCCAGCAGTTTGCAGACAGGGGGCGCTTGGCAGTTCTTC.

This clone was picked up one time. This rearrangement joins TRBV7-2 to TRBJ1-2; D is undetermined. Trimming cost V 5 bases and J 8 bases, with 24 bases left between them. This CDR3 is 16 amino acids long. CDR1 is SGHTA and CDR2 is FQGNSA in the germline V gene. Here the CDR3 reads CASSPSTLPTVFGYTF. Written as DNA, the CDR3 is TGTGCCAGCAGCCCATCTACACTTCCTACAGTGTTCGGCTACACCTTC.

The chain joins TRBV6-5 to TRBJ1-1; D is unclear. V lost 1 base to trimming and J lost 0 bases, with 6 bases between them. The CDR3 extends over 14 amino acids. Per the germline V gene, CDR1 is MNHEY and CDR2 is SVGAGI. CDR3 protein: CASSYLAMNTEAFF. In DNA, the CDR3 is TGTGCCAGCAGTTACTTGGCCATGAACACTGAAGCTTTCTTT.

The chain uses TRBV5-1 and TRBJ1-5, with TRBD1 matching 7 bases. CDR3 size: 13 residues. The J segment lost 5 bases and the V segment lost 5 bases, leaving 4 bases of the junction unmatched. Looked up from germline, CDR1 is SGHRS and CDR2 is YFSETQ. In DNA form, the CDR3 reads TGCGCCAGCAGAAGGGGGCTCGATCAGCCCCAGCATTTT. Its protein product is CASRRGLDQPQHF.

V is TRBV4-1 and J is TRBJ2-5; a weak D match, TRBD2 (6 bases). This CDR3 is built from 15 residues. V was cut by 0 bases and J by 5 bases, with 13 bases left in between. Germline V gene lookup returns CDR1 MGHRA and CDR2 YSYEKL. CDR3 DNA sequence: TGCGCCAGCAGCCAAGATAGGGGTGGGGGGGAGACCCAGTACTTC. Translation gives CASSQDRGGGETQYF.

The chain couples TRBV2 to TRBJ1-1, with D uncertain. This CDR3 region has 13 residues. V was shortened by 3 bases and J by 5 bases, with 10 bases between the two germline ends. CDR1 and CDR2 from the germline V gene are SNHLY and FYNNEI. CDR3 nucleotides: TGTGCCAGCAGTGACGGGAGTAAAACTGAAGCTTTCTTT. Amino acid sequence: CASSDGSKTEAFF.

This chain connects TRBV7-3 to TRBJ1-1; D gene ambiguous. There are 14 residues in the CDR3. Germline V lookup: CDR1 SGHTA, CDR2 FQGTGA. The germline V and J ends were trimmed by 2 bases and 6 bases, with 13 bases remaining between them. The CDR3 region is CASSLEGSGSEAFF. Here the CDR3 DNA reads TGTGCCAGCAGCTTAGAGGGATCGGGTTCTGAAGCTTTCTTT.

CDR3 DNA: TGTGCCAGCAGCCCCCGCAGGACTAGCGGGGCCTACGAGCAGTACTTC. It specifies CASSPRRTSGAYEQYF. V is TRBV5-6 and J is TRBJ2-7, with 12 nucleotides matching TRBD2. The germline V gene encodes CDR1 SGHDT and CDR2 YYEEEE. The length of the CDR3 is 16 residues. With 4 bases clipped from V and 2 bases from J, the junction kept 7 bases outside the gene matches.

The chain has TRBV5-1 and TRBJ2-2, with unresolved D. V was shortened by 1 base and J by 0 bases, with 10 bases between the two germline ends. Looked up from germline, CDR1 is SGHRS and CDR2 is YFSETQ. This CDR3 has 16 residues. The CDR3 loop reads CASSLMAQANTGELFF. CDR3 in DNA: TGCGCCAGCAGCTTGATGGCACAAGCGAACACCGGGGAGCTGTTTTTT.

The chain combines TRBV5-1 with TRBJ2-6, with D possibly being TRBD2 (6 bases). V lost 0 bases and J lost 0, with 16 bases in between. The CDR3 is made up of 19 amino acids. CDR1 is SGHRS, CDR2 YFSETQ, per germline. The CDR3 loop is CASSLVGLSGISGANVLTF. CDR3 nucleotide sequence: TGCGCCAGCAGCTTGGTGGGACTTTCGGGGATCTCTGGGGCCAACGTCCTGACTTTC.

CDR3 region: CASSLVSVWSNHEQYF. The CDR3 DNA reads TGCGCCAGCAGCTTGGTCTCCGTCTGGAGTAATCACGAGCAGTACTTC. The chain joins TRBV5-1 to TRBJ2-7, with D uncertain. Germline values: CDR1 SGHRS, CDR2 YFSETQ. Trimming shortened V by 0 bases and J by 5 bases, and 18 bases separated the two germline ends. CDR3 length: 16 amino acids.

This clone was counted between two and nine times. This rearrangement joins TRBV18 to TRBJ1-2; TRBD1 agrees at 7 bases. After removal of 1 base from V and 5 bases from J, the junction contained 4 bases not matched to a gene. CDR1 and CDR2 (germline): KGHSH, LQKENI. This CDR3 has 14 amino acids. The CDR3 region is CASSPRTGEYGYTF. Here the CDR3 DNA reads TGTGCCAGCTCACCACGGACAGGTGAATATGGCTACACCTTC.

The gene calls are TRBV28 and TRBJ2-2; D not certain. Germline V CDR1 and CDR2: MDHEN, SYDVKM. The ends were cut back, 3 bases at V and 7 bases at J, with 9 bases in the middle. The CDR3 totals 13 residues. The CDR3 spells CASSFRANGELFF. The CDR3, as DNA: TGTGCCAGCAGTTTTCGAGCGAACGGGGAGCTGTTTTTT.

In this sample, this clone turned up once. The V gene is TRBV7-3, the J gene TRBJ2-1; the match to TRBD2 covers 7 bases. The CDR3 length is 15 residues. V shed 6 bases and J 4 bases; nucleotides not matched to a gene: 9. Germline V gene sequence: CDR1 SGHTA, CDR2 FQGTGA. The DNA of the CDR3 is TGTGCCAGCAGTATAAGCGGGGAACGATACAATGAGCAGTTCTTC. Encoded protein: CASSISGERYNEQFF.

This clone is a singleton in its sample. The CDR3 here is CASSQRLGGGPGYEQYF. In nucleotides, the CDR3 is TGTGCCAGCAGCCAACGTCTTGGGGGAGGGCCAGGCTACGAGCAGTACTTC. The rearrangement links TRBV5-5 to TRBJ2-7, with 7 positions matching TRBD2. In germline, CDR1 is SGHKS, CDR2 YYEKEE (reference sequence). This CDR3 comprises 17 residues. V was clipped by 4 bases and J by 3 bases; unmatched bases: 16. Together with reference TRBV5-5 and TRBJ2-7, the CDR3 gives the full variable domain: DAGVTQSPTHLIKTRGQQVTLRCSPISGHKSVSWYQQVLGQGPQFIFQYYEKEERGRGNFPDRFSARQFPNYSSELNVNALLLGDSALYLCASSQRLGGGPGYEQYFGPGTRLTVT.

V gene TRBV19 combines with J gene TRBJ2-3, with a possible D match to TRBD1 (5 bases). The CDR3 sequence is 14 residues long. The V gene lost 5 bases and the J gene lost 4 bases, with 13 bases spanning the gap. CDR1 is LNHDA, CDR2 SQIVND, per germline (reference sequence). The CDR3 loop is CASSSKRGADTQYF. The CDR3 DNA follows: TGTGCCAGTAGTTCCAAAAGGGGTGCAGATACGCAGTATTTT.

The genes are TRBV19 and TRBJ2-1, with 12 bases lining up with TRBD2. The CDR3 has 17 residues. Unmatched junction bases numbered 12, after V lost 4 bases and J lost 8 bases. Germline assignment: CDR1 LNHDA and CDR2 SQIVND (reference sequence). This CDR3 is CASSRKLAGGPSYEQFF. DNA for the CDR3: TGTGCCAGTAGTAGGAAGCTAGCGGGGGGGCCTAGCTATGAGCAGTTCTTC.

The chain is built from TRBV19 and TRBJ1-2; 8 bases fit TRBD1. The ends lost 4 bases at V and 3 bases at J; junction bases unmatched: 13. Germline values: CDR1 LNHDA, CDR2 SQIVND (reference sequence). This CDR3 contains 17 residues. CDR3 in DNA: TGTGCCAGTAGTACTCTACCAGACAGGGGAGTTCACTATGGCTACACCTTC. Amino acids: CASSTLPDRGVHYGYTF.

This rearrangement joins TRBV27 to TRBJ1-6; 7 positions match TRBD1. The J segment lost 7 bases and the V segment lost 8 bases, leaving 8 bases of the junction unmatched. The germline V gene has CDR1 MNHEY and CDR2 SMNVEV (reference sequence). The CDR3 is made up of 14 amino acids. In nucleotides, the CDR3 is TGTGCCAGCCGCCCCGGGACAGAAAATTCACCCCTCCACTTT. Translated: CASRPGTENSPLHF.

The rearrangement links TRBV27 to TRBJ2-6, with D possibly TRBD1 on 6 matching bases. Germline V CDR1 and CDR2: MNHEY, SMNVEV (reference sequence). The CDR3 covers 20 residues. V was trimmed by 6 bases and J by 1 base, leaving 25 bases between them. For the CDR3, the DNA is TGTGCCAGCAGGCCTGTGACAGGCCTATTAATATCGTCTGGGGCCAACGTCCTGACTTTC. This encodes CASRPVTGLLISSGANVLTF.

The CDR3 reads CASTPENNQPQHF. The CDR3 DNA sequence: TGTGCCAGCACCCCAGAAAACAATCAGCCCCAGCATTTT. The chain links TRBV2 to TRBJ1-5; no firm D call. Trimming removed 7 bases from V and 3 bases from J, with 10 bases in between. Germline CDR1 reads SNHLY; CDR2 reads FYNNEI. The CDR3 runs to 13 residues.

This CDR3 reads CASSQRGDYGYTF. The CDR3, as DNA: TGTGCCAGCAGCCAGCGGGGAGACTATGGCTACACCTTC. This chain uses TRBV14 with TRBJ1-2; no definite D call. Germline V CDR1 and CDR2: SGHDN, FVKESK. V was cut by 3 bases and J by 3 bases, with 8 bases left in between. The CDR3 is 13 amino acids. The complete variable domain, with remaining parts taken from reference TRBV14 and TRBJ1-2, reads EAGVTQFPSHSVIEKGQTVTLRCDPISGHDNLYWYRRVMGKEIKFLLHFVKESKQDESGMPNNRFLAERTGGTYSTLKVQPAELEDSGVYFCASSQRGDYGYTFGSGTRLTVV.

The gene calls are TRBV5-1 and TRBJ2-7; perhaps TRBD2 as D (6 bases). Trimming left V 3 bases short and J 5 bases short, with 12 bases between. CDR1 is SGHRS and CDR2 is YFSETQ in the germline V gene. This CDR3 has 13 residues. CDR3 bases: TGCGCCAGCAGCTCGGGGGAGCAAAACGAGCAGTACTTC. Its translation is CASSSGEQNEQYF.

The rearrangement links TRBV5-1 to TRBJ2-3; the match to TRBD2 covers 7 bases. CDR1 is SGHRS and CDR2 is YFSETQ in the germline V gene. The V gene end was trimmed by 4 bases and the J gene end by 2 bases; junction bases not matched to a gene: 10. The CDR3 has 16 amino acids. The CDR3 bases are TGCGCCAGCAGCCCCGGGGCTAGCGGACTCACAGATACGCAGTATTTT. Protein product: CASSPGASGLTDTQYF.

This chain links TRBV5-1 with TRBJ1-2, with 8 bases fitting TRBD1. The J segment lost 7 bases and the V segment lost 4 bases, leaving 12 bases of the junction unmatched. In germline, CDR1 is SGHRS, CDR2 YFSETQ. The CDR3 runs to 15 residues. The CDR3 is CASSEGPDRAGGYTF. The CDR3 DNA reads TGCGCCAGCAGCGAAGGACCGGACAGGGCGGGTGGCTACACCTTC.